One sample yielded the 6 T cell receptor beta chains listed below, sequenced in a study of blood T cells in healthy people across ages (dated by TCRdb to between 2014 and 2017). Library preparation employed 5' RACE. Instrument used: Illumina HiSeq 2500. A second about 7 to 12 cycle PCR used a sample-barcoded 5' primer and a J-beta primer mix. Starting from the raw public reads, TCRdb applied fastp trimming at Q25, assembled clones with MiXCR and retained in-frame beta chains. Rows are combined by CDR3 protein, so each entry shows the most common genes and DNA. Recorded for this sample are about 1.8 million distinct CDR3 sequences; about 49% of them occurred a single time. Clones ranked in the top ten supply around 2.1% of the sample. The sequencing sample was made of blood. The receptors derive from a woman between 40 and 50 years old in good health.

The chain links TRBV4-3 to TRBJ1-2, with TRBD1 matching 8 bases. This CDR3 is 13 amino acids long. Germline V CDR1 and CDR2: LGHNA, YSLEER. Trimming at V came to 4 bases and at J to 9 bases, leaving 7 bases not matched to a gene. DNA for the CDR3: TGCGCCAGCAGCCCACAGGGGGACGCGCGCTACACCTTC. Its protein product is CASSPQGDARYTF.

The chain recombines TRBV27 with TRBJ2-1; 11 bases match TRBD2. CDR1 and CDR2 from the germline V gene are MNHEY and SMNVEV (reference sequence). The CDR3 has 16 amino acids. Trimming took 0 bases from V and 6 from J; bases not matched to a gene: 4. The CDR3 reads CASSLSASGGFNEQFF. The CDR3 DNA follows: TGTGCCAGCAGTTTATCGGCTAGCGGGGGGTTCAATGAGCAGTTCTTC.

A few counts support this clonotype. The CDR3 reads CSAEGDSLGYEQYF. The CDR3 bases are TGCAGCGCAGAAGGGGACAGCTTAGGCTACGAGCAGTACTTC. J is TRBJ2-7 and V is TRBV29-1, with 7 bases identical to TRBD1. The V gene end was trimmed by 7 bases and the J gene end by 3 bases; junction bases not matched to a gene: 12. Germline lookup yields CDR1 SQVTM and CDR2 ANQGSEA. The CDR3 has 14 residues.

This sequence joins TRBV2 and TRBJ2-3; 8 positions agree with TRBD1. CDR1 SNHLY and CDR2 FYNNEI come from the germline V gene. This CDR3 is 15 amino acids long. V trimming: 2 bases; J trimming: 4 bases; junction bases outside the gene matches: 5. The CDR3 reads CASSELGQVPDTQYF. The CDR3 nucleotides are TGTGCCAGCAGTGAATTGGGACAGGTCCCAGATACGCAGTATTTT.

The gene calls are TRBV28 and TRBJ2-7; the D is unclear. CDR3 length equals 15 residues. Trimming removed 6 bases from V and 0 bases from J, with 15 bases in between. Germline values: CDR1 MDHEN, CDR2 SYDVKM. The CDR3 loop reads CASSQTGVSSYEQYF. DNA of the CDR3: TGTGCCAGCAGCCAAACGGGCGTCAGCTCCTACGAGCAGTACTTC.

CDR3 loop: CASGLRAGSLNEQFF. The CDR3 DNA follows: TGTGCTAGTGGTTTGAGGGCAGGGTCACTCAATGAGCAGTTCTTC. The chain is built from TRBV12-5 and TRBJ2-1; D possibly corresponds to TRBD1 (5 bases). Germline V gene lookup returns CDR1 LGHNT and CDR2 FRNRAP. V lost 2 bases and J lost 6, with 14 bases in between. The CDR3 loop spans 15 amino acids.